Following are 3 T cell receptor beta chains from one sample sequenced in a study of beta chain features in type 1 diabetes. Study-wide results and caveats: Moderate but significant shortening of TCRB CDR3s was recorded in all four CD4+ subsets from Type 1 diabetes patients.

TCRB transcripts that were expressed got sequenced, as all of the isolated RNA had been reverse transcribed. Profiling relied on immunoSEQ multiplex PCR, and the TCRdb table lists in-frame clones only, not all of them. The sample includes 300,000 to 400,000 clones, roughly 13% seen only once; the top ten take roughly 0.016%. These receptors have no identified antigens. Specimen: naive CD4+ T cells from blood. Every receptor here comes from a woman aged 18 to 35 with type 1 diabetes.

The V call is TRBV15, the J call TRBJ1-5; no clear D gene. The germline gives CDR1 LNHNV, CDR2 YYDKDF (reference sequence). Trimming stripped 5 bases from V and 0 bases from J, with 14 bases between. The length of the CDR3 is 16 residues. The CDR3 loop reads CATSGGQAYSNQPQHF. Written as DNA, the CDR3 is TGTGCCACCAGCGGTGGGCAGGCCTATAGCAATCAGCCCCAGCATTTT.

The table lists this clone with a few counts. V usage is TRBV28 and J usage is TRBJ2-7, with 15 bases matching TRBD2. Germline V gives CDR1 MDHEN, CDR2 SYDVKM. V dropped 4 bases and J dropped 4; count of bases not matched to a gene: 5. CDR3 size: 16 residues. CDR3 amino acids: CASSSPGLAGGYEQYF. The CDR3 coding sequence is TGTGCCAGCAGTTCACCGGGACTAGCGGGAGGATACGAGCAGTACTTC.

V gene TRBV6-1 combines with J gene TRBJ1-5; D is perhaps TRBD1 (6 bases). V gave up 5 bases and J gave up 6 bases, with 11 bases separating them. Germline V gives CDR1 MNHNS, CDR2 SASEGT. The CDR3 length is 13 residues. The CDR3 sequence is CASSREQGQPQHF. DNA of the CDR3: TGTGCCAGCAGTCGAGAACAGGGTCAGCCCCAGCATTTT.